This passage covers 2 T cell receptor beta chains from one sample sequenced in a study of identical twins. TCRdb reprocessed the 5' RACE reads with MiXCR, giving one entry per CDR3 protein. The sample lists approximately 600,000 distinct CDR3 sequences; over 8.5% were seen once. A further study also used this sample, focusing on yellow fever vaccine responses in identical twins.

Material for sequencing was PBMCs. The receptors derive from a young woman in good health.

The chain employs TRBV4-3 and TRBJ2-7; TRBD2 matches at 10 bases. Germline V lookup: CDR1 LGHNA, CDR2 YSLEER. The CDR3 loop spans 15 amino acids. The junction had 5 bases not matched to a gene; V was cut back by 0 bases and J by 6 bases. The CDR3 DNA is TGCGCCAGCAGCCAAGATCGGCTAGCGGGAGTCGAGCAGTACTTC. Protein: CASSQDRLAGVEQYF.

This clonotype was counted a few times. The genes are TRBV24-1 and TRBJ2-1, with 11 positions matching TRBD1. Trimming removed 1 base from V and 3 bases from J; junction bases left unmatched: 7. The CDR3 sequence is 18 residues long. Germline assignment: CDR1 KGHDR and CDR2 SFDVKD. As DNA, the CDR3 is TGTGCCACCAGTGATTTTCCGGGACAGGGGGATAGCTACAATGAGCAGTTCTTC. It yields the protein CATSDFPGQGDSYNEQFF.